This TCR beta chain was captured in a study of T cells after yellow fever vaccination. TCRdb used MiXCR to reprocess the 5' RACE reads, holding one entry per CDR3 protein. The sample has approximately 450,000 distinct CDR3 sequences, about 17% seen once. Germline CDR1 SGHRS, CDR2 YFSETQ. The V end lost 1 base, the J end lost 5 bases, and 17 bases lay between the germline ends. This CDR3 spans 16 amino acids. The sequencing used PBMCs, collected before the yellow fever booster vaccination. The V and J genes are TRBV5-1 and TRBJ2-3; D might be TRBD2 (5 bases). This clonotype was sampled from a man younger than 35 who received the YFV17D yellow fever vaccine. CDR3 bases: TGCGCCAGCAGCTTGAATCCGGGGAGTGGGCAAGATACGCAGTATTTT. It is translated as CASSLNPGSGQDTQYF.